This T cell receptor beta chain was sequenced in a study of blood T cell repertoires in COVID-19. Study overall: Collection of acute and convalescent COVID-19 samples took place in the United States, Italy and Spain. The analysed material was cDNA or gDNA that came from T cells, B-cell-depleted T cells, or PBMCs.

The CDR3 is 18 residues long. V gave up 4 bases and J gave up 3 bases, with 28 bases separating them. The germline gives CDR1 GTSNPN, CDR2 SVGIG (reference sequence). As processed by the authors: Reference gene primer amplification gave nucleated cell count estimates. The repertoire was sequenced with immunoSEQ multiplex PCR; TCRdb's copy has only in-frame clones and lacks some. V and J calls and clone size come straight from that table; D and trimming were deduced from the DNA. The repertoire holds about 70,000 clones, 65% to 85% seen once, with roughly 5% in the top ten. Sequences were obtained from peripheral blood. J is TRBJ2-7 and V is TRBV30, with D perhaps matching TRBD1 (7 bases). The TCR comes from a woman aged 80 or over with active or convalescent COVID-19. The CDR3 nucleotides are TGTGCCTGGAACGGACGGCATAGCAGGGGGGCCCTCGGCTACGAGCAGTACTTC. It specifies CAWNGRHSRGALGYEQYF.